These 4 T cell receptor beta chains were all obtained from the same sample, sequenced in a study of neoadjuvant anti-PD-1 for oral cavity cancer. Time point in this sample: after neoadjuvant nivolumab, at surgical resection. Assay: immunoSEQ multiplex PCR; the TCRdb copy retains only in-frame clones and omits some. The data show over 10,000 clones, with about 61% seen just once and approximately 3% held by the top ten. This material consisted of PBMCs, taken after nivolumab (anti-PD-1) treatment. The receptors here all came from a person between 40 and 85 years old with oral cavity squamous cell carcinoma.

The chain recombines TRBV27 with TRBJ1-3; D gene uncertain. The CDR3 has 14 amino acids. The germline CDR1 and CDR2 sequences are MNHEY and SMNVEV (reference sequence). The V gene lost 6 bases and the J gene lost 0 bases, with 9 bases spanning the gap. The CDR3 here is CASRPDDSGNTIYF. The CDR3 DNA reads as TGTGCCAGCAGGCCGGACGACTCTGGAAACACCATATATTTT.

This chain joins TRBV6-1 and TRBJ2-7; D is unresolved. This CDR3 region has 13 residues. The germline CDR1 and CDR2 sequences are MNHNS and SASEGT. Trimming stripped 8 bases from V and 1 base from J, with 12 bases between. The CDR3 reads CASGSGPSYEQYF. In DNA form, the CDR3 reads TGTGCCAGCGGTAGTGGTCCTTCCTACGAGCAGTACTTC.

The chain uses TRBV6-1 and TRBJ2-2, with D hard to call. V was pared by 3 bases and J by 4 bases, with 6 bases between. Germline CDR1 is MNHNS and CDR2 is SASEGT. The CDR3 covers 13 residues. Here the CDR3 reads CASSEYGTGELFF. The CDR3 coding sequence is TGTGCCAGCAGTGAGTATGGCACCGGGGAGCTGTTTTTT.

The V call is TRBV19, the J call TRBJ2-1; TRBD2 agrees at 12 bases. Per the germline V gene, CDR1 is LNHDA and CDR2 is SQIVND (reference sequence). V lost 6 bases to trimming and J lost 3 bases; unmatched junction nucleotides: 6. The CDR3 has 16 amino acids. In DNA form, the CDR3 reads TGTGCCAGTAGCGGGACTAGCGGGTCCTACTACAATGAGCAGTTCTTC. It yields the protein CASSGTSGSYYNEQFF.